This T cell receptor (beta chain) was captured by sequencing in a study of blood T cell repertoires in COVID-19. Study context: Whether acute or convalescent, the COVID-19 samples came from the United States, Italy and Spain. T cells, B-cell-depleted T cells, or PBMCs supplied cDNA or gDNA.

Authors' processing steps: For nucleated cells, counts were estimated from reference gene primer amplification. Clones were read by immunoSEQ multiplex PCR, and TCRdb kept only the in-frame ones, dropping some. V and J calls and clone size come straight from that table; D and trimming were deduced from the DNA. The sample records 150,000 to 200,000 clones, around 81% being singletons. Between the trimmed V and J ends, which lost 7 bases and 9 bases, there was a span of 13 bases. Germline V gene sequence: CDR1 LNHDA, CDR2 SQIVND (reference sequence). The CDR3 extends over 12 amino acids. This TCR came from a human donor with acute or convalescent COVID-19. The donor label of this sample is uncertain. The chain has TRBV19 and TRBJ1-5; D unclear. The material sequenced was peripheral blood. The CDR3 DNA follows: TGTGCCAGTACCGACTCCAGCTCGCCCCAGCATTTT. Its protein product is CASTDSSSPQHF.